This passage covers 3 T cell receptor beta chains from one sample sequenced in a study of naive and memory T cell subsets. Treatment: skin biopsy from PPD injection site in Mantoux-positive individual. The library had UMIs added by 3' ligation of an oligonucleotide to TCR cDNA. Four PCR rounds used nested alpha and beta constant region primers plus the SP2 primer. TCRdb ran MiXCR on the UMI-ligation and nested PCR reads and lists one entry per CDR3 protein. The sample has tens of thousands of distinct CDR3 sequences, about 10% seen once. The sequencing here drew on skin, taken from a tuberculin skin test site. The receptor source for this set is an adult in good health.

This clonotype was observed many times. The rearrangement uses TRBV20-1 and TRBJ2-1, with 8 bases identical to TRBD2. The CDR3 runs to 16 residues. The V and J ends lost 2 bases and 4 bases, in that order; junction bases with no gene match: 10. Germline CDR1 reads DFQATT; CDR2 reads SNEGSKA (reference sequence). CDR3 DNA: TGCAGTGCTAGATTTTCGGCTAGCGGGTTTTACAATGAGCAGTTCTTC. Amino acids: CSARFSASGFYNEQFF.

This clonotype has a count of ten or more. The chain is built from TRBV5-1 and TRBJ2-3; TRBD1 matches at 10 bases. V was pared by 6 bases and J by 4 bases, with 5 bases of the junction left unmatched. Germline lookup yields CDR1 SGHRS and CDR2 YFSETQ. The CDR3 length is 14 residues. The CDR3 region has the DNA TGCGCCAGCACCAGAGGACAGGGGGCAGATACGCAGTATTTT. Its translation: CASTRGQGADTQYF.

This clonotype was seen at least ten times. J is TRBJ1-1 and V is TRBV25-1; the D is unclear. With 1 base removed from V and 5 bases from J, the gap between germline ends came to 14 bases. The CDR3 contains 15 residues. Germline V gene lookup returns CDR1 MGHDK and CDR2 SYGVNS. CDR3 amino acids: CASSELEGLTTEAFF. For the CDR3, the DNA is TGTGCCAGCAGTGAATTAGAGGGTTTGACAACTGAAGCTTTCTTT.